A single TCR beta chain is shown here with its context. Its antigen is not identified. This sample was taken from a study of type 1 and type 2 diabetes patients. Amplification started from genomic DNA. A primer set of 30 forward and 13 reverse primers amplified the CDR3. TCRdb recomputed calls from the multiplex PCR reads with MiXCR, one row per CDR3 protein. The sample holds under 300,000 distinct CDR3 sequences, around 47% seen once. This CDR3 comprises 15 residues. The germline gives CDR1 SGHTA, CDR2 FQGNSA. V was trimmed by 2 bases and J by 4 bases, leaving 14 bases between them. Study observations and caveats: Type 2 diabetes and control samples shared highly correlated V and J usage, averaging approximately 0.97.

Sequenced sample: peripheral blood mononuclear cells (PBMCs). V usage is TRBV7-2 and J usage is TRBJ1-2; no definite D call. The sequence was obtained from a man in his late teens or twenties with type 2 diabetes. As DNA, the CDR3 is TGTGCCAGCAGCTTAACGGGCGGCCAAGTCTATGGCTACACCTTC. This gives the protein CASSLTGGQVYGYTF.